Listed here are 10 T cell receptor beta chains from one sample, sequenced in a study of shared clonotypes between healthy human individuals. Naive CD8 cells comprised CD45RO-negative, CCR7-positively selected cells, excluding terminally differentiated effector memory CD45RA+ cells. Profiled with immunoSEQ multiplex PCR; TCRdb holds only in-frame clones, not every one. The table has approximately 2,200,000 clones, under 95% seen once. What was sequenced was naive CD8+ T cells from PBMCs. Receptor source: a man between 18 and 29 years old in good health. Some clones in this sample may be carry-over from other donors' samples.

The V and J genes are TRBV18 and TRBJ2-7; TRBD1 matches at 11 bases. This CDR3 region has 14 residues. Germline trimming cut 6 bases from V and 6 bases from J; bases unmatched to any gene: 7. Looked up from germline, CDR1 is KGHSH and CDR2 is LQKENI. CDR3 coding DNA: TGTGCCAGCTCCGGGGACAGGGGGGATTTCGAGCAGTACTTC. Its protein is CASSGDRGDFEQYF.

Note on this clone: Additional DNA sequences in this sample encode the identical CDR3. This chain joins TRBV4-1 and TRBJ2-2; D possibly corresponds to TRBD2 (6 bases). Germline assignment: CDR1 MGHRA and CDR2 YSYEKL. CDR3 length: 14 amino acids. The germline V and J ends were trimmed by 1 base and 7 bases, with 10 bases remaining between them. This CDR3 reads CASSQVGGSGELFF. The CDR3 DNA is TGCGCCAGCAGCCAAGTTGGGGGGAGCGGGGAGCTGTTTTTT.

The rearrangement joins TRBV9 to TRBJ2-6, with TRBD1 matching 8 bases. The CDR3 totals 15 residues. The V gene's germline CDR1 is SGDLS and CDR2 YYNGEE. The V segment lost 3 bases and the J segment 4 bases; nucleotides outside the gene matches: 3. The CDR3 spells CASSGTGSGANVLTF. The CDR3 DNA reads TGTGCCAGCAGCGGGACAGGGTCCGGGGCCAACGTCCTGACTTTC.

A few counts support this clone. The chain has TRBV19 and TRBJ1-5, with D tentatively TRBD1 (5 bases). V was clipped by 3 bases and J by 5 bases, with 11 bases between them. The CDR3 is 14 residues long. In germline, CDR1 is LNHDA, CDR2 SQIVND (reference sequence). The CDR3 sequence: CASSIGDSYQPQHF. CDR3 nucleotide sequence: TGTGCCAGTAGTATCGGCGACAGCTATCAGCCCCAGCATTTT.

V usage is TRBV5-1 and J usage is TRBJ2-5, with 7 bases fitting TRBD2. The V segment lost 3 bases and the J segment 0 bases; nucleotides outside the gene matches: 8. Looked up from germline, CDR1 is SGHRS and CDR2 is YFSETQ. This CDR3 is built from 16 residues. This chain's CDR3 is CASSSGGGYNQETQYF. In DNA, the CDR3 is TGCGCCAGCAGCTCGGGGGGTGGGTACAACCAAGAGACCCAGTACTTC.

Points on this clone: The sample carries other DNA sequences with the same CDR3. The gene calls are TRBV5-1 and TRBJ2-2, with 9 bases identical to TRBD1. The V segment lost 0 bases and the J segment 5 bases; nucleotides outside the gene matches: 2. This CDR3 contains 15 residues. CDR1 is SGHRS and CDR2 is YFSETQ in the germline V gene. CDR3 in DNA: TGCGCCAGCAGCTTGGCACAGGGGGCTACCGGGGAGCTGTTTTTT. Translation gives CASSLAQGATGELFF.

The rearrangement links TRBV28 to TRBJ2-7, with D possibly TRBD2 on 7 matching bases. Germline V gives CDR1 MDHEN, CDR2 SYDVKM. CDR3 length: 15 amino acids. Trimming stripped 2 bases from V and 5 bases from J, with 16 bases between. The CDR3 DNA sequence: TGTGCCAGCAGTTTAGTAAGGGGGGGATTAGACGAGCAGTACTTC. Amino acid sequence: CASSLVRGGLDEQYF. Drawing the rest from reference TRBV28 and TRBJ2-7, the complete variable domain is DVKVTQSSRYLVKRTGEKVFLECVQDMDHENMFWYRQDPGLGLRLIYFSYDVKMKEKGDIPEGYSVSREKKERFSLILESASTNQTSMYLCASSLVRGGLDEQYFGPGTRLTVT.

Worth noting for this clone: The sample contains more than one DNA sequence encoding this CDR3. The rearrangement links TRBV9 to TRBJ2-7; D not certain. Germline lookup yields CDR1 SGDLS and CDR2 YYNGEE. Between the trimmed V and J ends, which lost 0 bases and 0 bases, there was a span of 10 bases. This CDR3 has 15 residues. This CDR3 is CASSVEAASSYEQYF. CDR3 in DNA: TGTGCCAGCAGCGTAGAGGCCGCAAGCTCCTACGAGCAGTACTTC.

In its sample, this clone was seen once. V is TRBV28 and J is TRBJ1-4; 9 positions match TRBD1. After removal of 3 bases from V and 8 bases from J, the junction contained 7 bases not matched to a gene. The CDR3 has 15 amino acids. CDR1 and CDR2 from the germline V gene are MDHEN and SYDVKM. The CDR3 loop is CASSFRTGAEEKLFF. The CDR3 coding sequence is TGTGCCAGCAGTTTTAGGACAGGGGCTGAGGAAAAACTGTTTTTT.

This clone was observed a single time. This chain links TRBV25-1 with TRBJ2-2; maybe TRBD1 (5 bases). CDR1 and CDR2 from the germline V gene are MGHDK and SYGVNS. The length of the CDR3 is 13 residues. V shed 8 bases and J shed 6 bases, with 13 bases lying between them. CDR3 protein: CASGIRVSGELFF. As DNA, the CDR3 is TGTGCCAGCGGAATCAGGGTCTCCGGGGAGCTGTTTTTT.